This T cell receptor beta chain was retrieved from a study of T cell responses to AZD1222 COVID-19 vaccine (TCRdb year 2021). Context from the whole study: Because spike-specific TCR depth and breadth did not differ between the two schedules, AZD1222 recipients who got a second dose at roughly 4 weeks were pooled with those who got a second dose at roughly 12 weeks. TCR sequencing covered more than 230 trial participants: 207 given two doses of AZD1222 and some 25 given two doses of MenACWY control vaccine. Trial participants were enrolled by age into 18-55, 56-69 and 70-plus year subgroups, with about 150, 27 and 61 TCR-sequenced participants respectively.

Results and caveats for the whole study, not just this receptor: Most participants were white British and females outnumbered males, and the authors suggested that clonal diversity may have been underestimated. Conclusions about previously exposed vaccinees are limited because only six or seven AZD1222 recipients were SARS-CoV-2 seropositive at baseline. The 56-69-year group was small, and its depth increase did not reach significance, likely because of low power. The whole spike protein was spanned by vaccine-associated CD4 TCRs, and dominant responses were seen in regions 160-218 and 743-854. Because no day 14 peak-response samples were available, the repertoires could be characterized only after the peak T cell response. Reportedly, close to half of the unique spike-specific TCRs recognized epitopes lying outside the regions that are mutated in the B.1.351 and B.1.1.7 variants. A significant rise in spike-specific TCR breadth and depth was observed after two AZD1222 doses relative to day 0 and relative to MenACWY recipients.

The meaning of the sample's time point label: baseline before first vaccination. Samples from vaccinated people were obtained from the UK trials COV001 and COV002, which included a single-blind randomized controlled phase 2/3 trial of AZD1222 (ChAdOx1 nCoV-19) in healthy adults. For TCRbeta chain sequencing, PBMC samples were collected from trial participants at day 0 and at day 28 after the second dose. This clone was seen a handful of times. There is no known antigen for this receptor. No base qualities exist here, and no much larger clone lies one base off it. The CDR1 and CDR2 encoded by the germline V gene are SGHRS and YFSETQ. The cysteine opens and the phenylalanine closes a CDR3 of 15 amino acids. The retained sequence is limited to the CDR3, 45 bases, with the frame set at the first base. V lost 0 bases and J lost 6 bases, and the count of bases not matched to a germline gene is 3. The CDR3 regions of human TCRbeta chains were subjected to immunosequencing. In the original analysis: TCRs in the repertoires were compared against a reference library of SARS-CoV-2-specific TCRs that had been generated with the MIRA antigen-specificity platform. Breadth was defined as the fraction of unique TCRs that were SARS-CoV-2-associated. Depth was defined as the fraction of total T cells that were SARS-CoV-2-associated. Using the MIRA data, each spike-specific TCR was mapped to the spike region that the TCR reacts to and placed in a CD4 or CD8 class. Log10-transformed breadth and depth values were compared by one-way ANOVA with Sidak's multiple comparisons tests. In its TCRdb copy, this immuneACCESS table keeps in-frame sequences only and misses some clones. Where compared with another copy, unresolved V genes explain less than half of these, and the others have no known cause. D and trimming come from the DNA, and the V and J calls and clone size come from that table. The sample has 120,000 or so clones on record, roughly 87% of them singletons. The ten biggest clones cover 1.3% to 1.5% of the sample.

The source material was peripheral blood, sampled on day 0 of AZD1222 vaccination. The TCR sequence derives from an adult in good health. The V and J segments used are TRBV5-1 and TRBJ1-6; 7 central nucleotides agree with TRBD1. The DNA is TGCGCCAGCAGCTTGGCACCAGGGGGTAATTCACCCCTCCACTTT. The translation is CASSLAPGGNSPLHF.